This T cell receptor (beta chain) was identified in a study of control samples from healthy donors and cancer patients. Trimming took off 1 base at V and 6 bases at J, with 10 bases between the two ends. The CDR3 runs to 14 residues. Germline V gene lookup returns CDR1 SGHKS and CDR2 YYEKEE (reference sequence). The table came from immunoSEQ multiplex PCR; TCRdb's copy has only in-frame clones and leaves some out. Here the sample spans 100,000 to 150,000 clones, roughly 92% being singletons. This receptor was obtained from a man younger than 35 in good health. Input material: blood. This chain connects TRBV5-5 to TRBJ1-4; D is ambiguous. CDR3 nucleotide sequence: TGTGCCAGCAGCTTGCGGGGATGGGATGAAAAACTGTTTTTT. As protein: CASSLRGWDEKLFF.